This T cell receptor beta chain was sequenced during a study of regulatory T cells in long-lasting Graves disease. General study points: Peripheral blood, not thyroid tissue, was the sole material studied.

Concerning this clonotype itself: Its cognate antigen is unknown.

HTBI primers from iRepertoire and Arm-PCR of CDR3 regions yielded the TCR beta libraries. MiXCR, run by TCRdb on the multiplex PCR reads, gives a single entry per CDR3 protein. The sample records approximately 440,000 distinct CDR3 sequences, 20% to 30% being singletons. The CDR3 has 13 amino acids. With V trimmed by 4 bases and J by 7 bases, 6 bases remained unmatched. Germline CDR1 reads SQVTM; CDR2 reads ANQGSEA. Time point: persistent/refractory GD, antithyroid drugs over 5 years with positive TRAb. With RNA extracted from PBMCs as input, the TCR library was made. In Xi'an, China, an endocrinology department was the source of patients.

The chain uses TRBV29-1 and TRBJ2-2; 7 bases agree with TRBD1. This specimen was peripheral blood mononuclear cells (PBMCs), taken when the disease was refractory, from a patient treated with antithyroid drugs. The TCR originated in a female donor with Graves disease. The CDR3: CSVVVGGNGELFF. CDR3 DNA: TGCAGCGTTGTCGTAGGGGGCAACGGGGAGCTGTTTTTT.